This TCR beta chain came from a study of cytomegalovirus exposure and HLA in healthy donors. General observations from the study: Among TCR beta chains, those listed as cytomegalovirus-associated numbered about 160.

The CDR3 totals 17 residues. Germline CDR1 is SGDLS and CDR2 is YYNGEE. V dropped 4 bases and J dropped 6; count of bases not matched to a gene: 8. Both 60 Vbeta primers and 13 Jbeta primers went into the PCR. Libraries were prepared by immunoSEQ multiplex PCR; TCRdb keeps only in-frame clonotypes and omits some of them. The sample holds roughly 40,000 clones, 80% to 90% seen once. Likely unrecorded immune exposures existed in these nominally healthy donors. About this clone itself: Its target is not known.

This TCR was sampled from a woman aged 40-49 years in good health and CMV-seronegative. This chain links TRBV9 with TRBJ2-1; TRBD2 matches at 15 bases. Sequencing was done on a sample of PBMCs. CDR3 region: CASSRTSGGAAANEQFF. DNA of the CDR3: TGTGCCAGCAGCCGGACTAGCGGGGGGGCAGCGGCCAATGAGCAGTTCTTC. The complete variable domain, with remaining parts taken from reference TRBV9 and TRBJ2-1, reads DSGVTQTPKHLITATGQRVTLRCSPRSGDLSVYWYQQSLDQGLQFLIQYYNGEERAKGNILERFSAQQFPDLHSELNLSSLELGDSALYFCASSRTSGGAAANEQFFGPGTRLTVL.